This entry lists 2 T cell receptor beta chains sequenced from one sample in a study of T cell responses to AZD1222 COVID-19 vaccine. Profiled with immunoSEQ multiplex PCR; TCRdb holds only in-frame clones, not every one. The sample carries just over 150,000 clones, approximately 91% recorded once. The sequencing here drew on peripheral blood, taken 28 days after the second AZD1222 dose. Receptors originate from an adult who received the AZD1222 COVID-19 vaccine.

The CDR3 sequence: CASEDSHSTDTQYF. CDR3 DNA: TGTGCCAGCGAAGACAGCCATAGCACAGATACGCAGTATTTT. J is TRBJ2-3 and V is TRBV3-1 (or the pseudogene TRBV3-2); D possibly corresponds to TRBD1 (5 bases). Between the trimmed V and J ends, which lost 8 bases and 0 bases, there was a span of 12 bases. The CDR3 length is 14 residues. CDR1 and CDR2 from the germline V gene are LGHDT and YNNKEL (reference sequence).

The gene calls are TRBV11-2 and TRBJ1-3; D ambiguous. This CDR3 has 14 amino acids. V lost 5 bases and J lost 2, with 10 bases in between. CDR1 SGHAT and CDR2 FQNNGV come from the germline V gene. CDR3 coding DNA: TGTGCCAGCAGCCTCGGGTCAACTGGAAACACCATATATTTT. Its translation: CASSLGSTGNTIYF.